These T cell receptor beta chains were read from a single sample in a study of T cell responses to AZD1222 COVID-19 vaccine. Generated by immunoSEQ multiplex PCR, the TCRdb table keeps only in-frame clones and is missing some. The table lists 100,000 to 130,000 clones, approximately 90% of them singletons. The input for sequencing was peripheral blood, taken on day 0 of MenACWY control vaccination. These receptors were obtained from an adult in good health. Each CDR3 is given with its conserved first and last residue. The order of the fields is clone size, J gene, V gene, D gene, CDR3 DNA, CDR3 protein. The D gene is left open where the match is weak. The listing skips clone size in some rows; elsewhere it reads once, few, many or a size class.

abundance: -
j_gene: TRBJ1-2
v_gene: TRBV3-1/TRBV3-2
d_gene: -
CDR3nt: TGTGCCAGCAGCCAAGGTGCGGGACAATCTTATGGCTACACCTTC
CDR3aa: CASSQGAGQSYGYTF

abundance: -
j_gene: TRBJ2-7
v_gene: TRBV29-1
d_gene: -
CDR3nt: TGCAGCACTAAGGGACCCTCTTACGAGCAGTACTTC
CDR3aa: CSTKGPSYEQYF

abundance: -
j_gene: TRBJ2-3
v_gene: TRBV7-9
d_gene: -
CDR3nt: TGTGCCAGCAGCTTAACCTCCCCCTTGGATACGCAGTATTTT
CDR3aa: CASSLTSPLDTQYF

abundance: -
j_gene: TRBJ2-7
v_gene: TRBV3-1/TRBV3-2
d_gene: TRBD1
CDR3nt: TGTGCCAGCAGCCAAGAAAGGGGCAGGGGGCACGAGCAGTACTTC
CDR3aa: CASSQERGRGHEQYF

abundance: -
j_gene: TRBJ1-1
v_gene: TRBV7-9
d_gene: -
CDR3nt: TGTGCCAGCAGCTTAGCGCTGGCAGGGAACACTGAAGCTTTCTTT
CDR3aa: CASSLALAGNTEAFF

abundance: few
j_gene: TRBJ2-6
v_gene: TRBV11-2
d_gene: -
CDR3nt: TGTGCCAGCAGCTTATTGAATTTACTGACTGGGGCCAACGTCCTGACTTTC
CDR3aa: CASSLLNLLTGANVLTF

abundance: -
j_gene: TRBJ1-5
v_gene: TRBV7-2
d_gene: -
CDR3nt: TGTGCCAGCAGCCCCCACAATCAGCCCCAGCATTTT
CDR3aa: CASSPHNQPQHF

abundance: -
j_gene: TRBJ1-6
v_gene: TRBV4-2
d_gene: -
CDR3nt: TGTGCCAGCAGCCAAGTGGGTCTCCGGGGAAGCTCCTATAATTCACCCCTCCACTTT
CDR3aa: CASSQVGLRGSSYNSPLHF

abundance: -
j_gene: TRBJ1-4
v_gene: TRBV27
d_gene: TRBD1
CDR3nt: TGTGCCAGCAGACGGGCCGGGACAGCCGGTAATGAAAAACTGTTTTTT
CDR3aa: CASRRAGTAGNEKLFF

abundance: -
j_gene: TRBJ1-3
v_gene: TRBV7-2
d_gene: -
CDR3nt: TGTGCCAGCAGCTTTCACGGCACTCAAAACACCATATATTTT
CDR3aa: CASSFHGTQNTIYF

abundance: -
j_gene: TRBJ2-7
v_gene: TRBV5-1
d_gene: -
CDR3nt: TGCGCCAGCAGCCTCGCCTACGAGCAGTACTTC
CDR3aa: CASSLAYEQYF

abundance: -
j_gene: TRBJ1-1
v_gene: TRBV30
d_gene: TRBD1
CDR3nt: TGTGCCTGGGGAGGGGGCGGCGGAGCTTTCTTT
CDR3aa: CAWGGGGGAFF

abundance: -
j_gene: TRBJ2-5
v_gene: TRBV27
d_gene: -
CDR3nt: TGTGCCAGCAGTATGTTGGGACAAGAGACCCAGTACTTC
CDR3aa: CASSMLGQETQYF

abundance: -
j_gene: TRBJ2-7
v_gene: TRBV29-1
d_gene: -
CDR3nt: TGCAGCGTTGCCGGGGGTCGATACGAGCAGTACTTC
CDR3aa: CSVAGGRYEQYF

abundance: -
j_gene: TRBJ2-5
v_gene: TRBV30
d_gene: -
CDR3nt: TGTGCCTGGAGTGTACACCTCCAAGAGACCCAGTACTTC
CDR3aa: CAWSVHLQETQYF

abundance: -
j_gene: TRBJ2-7
v_gene: TRBV27
d_gene: -
CDR3nt: TGTGCCAGCAGTTCAATTCGGGGGCTAGGCTCCTACGAGCAGTACTTC
CDR3aa: CASSSIRGLGSYEQYF

abundance: -
j_gene: TRBJ2-3
v_gene: TRBV27
d_gene: -
CDR3nt: TGTGCCAGCAGTTTTATGACCGCCACAGATACGCAGTATTTT
CDR3aa: CASSFMTATDTQYF

abundance: few
j_gene: TRBJ1-5
v_gene: TRBV6-6
d_gene: -
CDR3nt: TGTGCCAGCAGTACATATGAGGTTGTTCAGCCCCAGCATTTT
CDR3aa: CASSTYEVVQPQHF

abundance: once
j_gene: TRBJ1-1
v_gene: TRBV27
d_gene: TRBD1
CDR3nt: TGTGCCAGCAGACCAACGACAGGGGGCTACACTGAAGCTTTCTTT
CDR3aa: CASRPTTGGYTEAFF

abundance: -
j_gene: TRBJ1-2
v_gene: TRBV2
d_gene: -
CDR3nt: TGTGCCAGCAGAGGAGTGGGCGGCTACACCTTC
CDR3aa: CASRGVGGYTF

abundance: -
j_gene: TRBJ1-2
v_gene: TRBV28
d_gene: -
CDR3nt: TGTGCCAGCAGCCACTATCGGTGGGGACCACTCTATGGCTACACCTTC
CDR3aa: CASSHYRWGPLYGYTF

abundance: -
j_gene: TRBJ2-1
v_gene: TRBV10-2
d_gene: TRBD2
CDR3nt: TGCGCCAGCAGTGAGTCGATCTCTAGCGGACACAGAGACAATGAGCAGTTCTTC
CDR3aa: CASSESISSGHRDNEQFF

abundance: -
j_gene: TRBJ1-4
v_gene: TRBV28
d_gene: -
CDR3nt: TGTGCCAGCAGTTTTTTCGACACGGGATTGGGTGCCTCGCGTAATGAAAAACTGTTTTTT
CDR3aa: CASSFFDTGLGASRNEKLFF